The TCR beta chain described here comes from a study of metastatic and nonmetastatic thyroid tumors. Study-wide background: Repertoires from blood and tumor or nodule tissue of malignant and benign thyroid patients were compared.

Thyroid surgery was performed in patients who had received no treatment beforehand. How the authors handled the data: It was from CDR3 differences across clinicopathological groups that a distant-metastasis classifier for papillary thyroid cancer was built. TCRdb re-called the PCR reads with MiXCR. For this entry, the V and J calls and clone size follow TCRdb and not the study's own pipeline. In the table there are more than 20,000 clones, roughly 13% of which are singletons. CDR3 length: 15 amino acids. V gave up 5 bases and J gave up 3 bases; unmatched junction bases: 10. Germline V CDR1 and CDR2: SEHNR, FQNEAQ (reference sequence). Findings and caveats of the study: In blood and tumor, TCR beta diversity was reportedly significantly higher in malignant thyroid tumors than in benign nodules.

This clone was seen repeatedly, ten times or more. What it binds is unknown. Sequenced: blood. The TCR originated in a female donor with papillary thyroid cancer or a benign thyroid nodule (not recorded which). Some clones in this sample may be carry-over from other donors' samples. J is TRBJ2-7 and V is TRBV7-9; 7 positions match TRBD1. CDR3 sequence reads: CASSRTGQLHYEQYF. CDR3 DNA: TGTGCCAGCAGCCGGACGGGACAGTTACACTACGAGCAGTACTTC.